The 2 T cell receptor beta chains below all came from one sample that was sequenced in a study of shared clonotypes between healthy human individuals (dated by TCRdb to the early 2020s). The library came from the immunoSEQ multiplex PCR assay. The source is immuneACCESS, and TCRdb retained only in-frame sequences with V and J called. Part of the clones is not carried over; for the studies checked, unresolved V genes explain less than half of this, and the remainder is unexplained. The sample data list more than 2 million clones, and about 95% of these were observed just once. Roughly 1% of the sample is taken by the ten largest. For the CD8 naive samples, CD45RO-negative cells were positively selected for CCR7, yielding a CD45RA+CCR7+ population from which TemRA cells were excluded. The sample consisted of naive CD8+ T cells sorted from blood. The cell subset or site label here, explained by the study, means: CD45RA+CCR7+. The receptors here all came from a man younger than 35 in good health.

This clone was seen a single time. The gene calls are TRBV13 and TRBJ2-3; D is perhaps TRBD1 (5 bases). V shed 4 bases and J shed 5 bases, with 16 bases lying between them. From germline, CDR1 is PRHDT and CDR2 FYEKMQ (reference sequence). This CDR3 spans 15 amino acids. CDR3 residues: CASSSRRGGIDTQYF. The DNA of the CDR3 is TGTGCCAGCAGCTCCCGAAGGGGCGGTATAGATACGCAGTATTTT.

CDR3 nucleotide sequence: TGTGCCAGCAGTGATGTAGGGACCTCCTACGAGCAGTACTTC. Amino acids: CASSDVGTSYEQYF. The genes are TRBV2 and TRBJ2-7; D possibly matches TRBD1 or TRBD2 (5 bases each). Trimming removed 3 bases at V and 0 bases at J, with 9 bases between. CDR1 and CDR2 (germline): SNHLY, FYNNEI. The CDR3 sequence is 14 residues long.